The clone carrying this T cell receptor (beta chain) was seen a single time. The sample comes from a study of blood T cell repertoires in COVID-19. Study in general: Donors in the United States, Italy and Spain gave samples during acute or convalescent COVID-19.

How the authors handled the data: Estimation of nucleated cell counts was performed using reference gene primer amplification. Sequencing used immunoSEQ multiplex PCR; TCRdb keeps in-frame clones, though not all of them. V, J and clone size reflect that table, while D and trimming were determined from the DNA. In the table there are about 200,000 clones, 70% to 80% of which are singletons. CDR3 length: 14 residues. V lost 5 bases and J 3 bases, leaving 11 bases between the germline ends. Germline CDR1 and CDR2: SGHTA and FQGNSA. The genes are TRBV7-2 and TRBJ1-3, with unresolved D. The specimen was peripheral blood. The receptor comes from a man aged 50-60 years who had recovered from COVID-19. CDR3 bases: TGTGCCAGCAGCACCGGTCTAGTTGGAAACACCATATATTTT. Its translation: CASSTGLVGNTIYF. Filled out from reference TRBV7-2 and TRBJ1-3, the complete variable domain reads GAGVSQSPSNKVTEKGKDVELRCDPISGHTALYWYRQSLGQGLEFLIYFQGNSAPDKSGLPSDRFSAERTGGSVSTLTIQRTQQEDSAVYLCASSTGLVGNTIYFGEGSWLTVV.